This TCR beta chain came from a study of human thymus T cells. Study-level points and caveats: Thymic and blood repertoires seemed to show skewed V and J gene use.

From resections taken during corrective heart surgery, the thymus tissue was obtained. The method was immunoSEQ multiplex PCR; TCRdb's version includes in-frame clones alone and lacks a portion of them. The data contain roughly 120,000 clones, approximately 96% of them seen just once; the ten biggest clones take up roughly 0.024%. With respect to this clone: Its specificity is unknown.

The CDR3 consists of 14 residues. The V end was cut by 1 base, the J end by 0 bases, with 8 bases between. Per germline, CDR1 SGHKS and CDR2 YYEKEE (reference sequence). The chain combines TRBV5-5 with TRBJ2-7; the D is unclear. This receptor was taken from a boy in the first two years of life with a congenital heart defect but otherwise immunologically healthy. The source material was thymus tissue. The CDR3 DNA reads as TGTGCCAGCAGCTTGAAACGCCTCTCCTACGAGCAGTACTTC. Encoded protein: CASSLKRLSYEQYF. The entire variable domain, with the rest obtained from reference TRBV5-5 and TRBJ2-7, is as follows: DAGVTQSPTHLIKTRGQQVTLRCSPISGHKSVSWYQQVLGQGPQFIFQYYEKEERGRGNFPDRFSARQFPNYSSELNVNALLLGDSALYLCASSLKRLSYEQYFGPGTRLTVT.